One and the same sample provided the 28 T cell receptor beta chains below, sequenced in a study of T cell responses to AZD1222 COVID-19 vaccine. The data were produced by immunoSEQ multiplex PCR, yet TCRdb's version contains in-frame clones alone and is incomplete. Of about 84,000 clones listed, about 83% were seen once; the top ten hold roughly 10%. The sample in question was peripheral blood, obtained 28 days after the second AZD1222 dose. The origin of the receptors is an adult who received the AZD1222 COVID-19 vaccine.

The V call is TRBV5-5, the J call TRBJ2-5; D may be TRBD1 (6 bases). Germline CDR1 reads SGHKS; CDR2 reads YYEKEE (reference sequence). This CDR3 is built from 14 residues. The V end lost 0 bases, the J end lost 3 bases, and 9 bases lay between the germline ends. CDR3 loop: CASSLATGKETQYF. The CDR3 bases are TGTGCCAGCAGCTTGGCCACAGGGAAAGAGACCCAGTACTTC.

CDR3 in DNA: TGTGCCAGCAGCTATCAGGGGGCGGCTTTCTTT. Translation: CASSYQGAAFF. The chain couples TRBV3-1 (or the pseudogene TRBV3-2) to TRBJ1-1; 8 positions match TRBD1. Germline CDR1 and CDR2: LGHDT and YNNKEL (reference sequence). CDR3 length: 11 amino acids. The trim removed 5 bases at V and 11 bases at J, leaving 4 bases unmatched.

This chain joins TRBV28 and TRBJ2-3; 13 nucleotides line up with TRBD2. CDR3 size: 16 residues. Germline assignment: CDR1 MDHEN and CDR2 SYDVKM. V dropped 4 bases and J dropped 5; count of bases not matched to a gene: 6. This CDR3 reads CASSWGTSGAGDTQYF. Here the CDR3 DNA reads TGTGCCAGCAGTTGGGGGACTAGCGGGGCGGGAGATACGCAGTATTTT.

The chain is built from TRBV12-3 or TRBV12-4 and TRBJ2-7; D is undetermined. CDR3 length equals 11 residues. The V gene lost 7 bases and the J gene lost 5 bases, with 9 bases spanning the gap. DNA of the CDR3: TGTGCCAGCAAGCAGAGGCACGAGCAGTACTTC. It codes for CASKQRHEQYF.

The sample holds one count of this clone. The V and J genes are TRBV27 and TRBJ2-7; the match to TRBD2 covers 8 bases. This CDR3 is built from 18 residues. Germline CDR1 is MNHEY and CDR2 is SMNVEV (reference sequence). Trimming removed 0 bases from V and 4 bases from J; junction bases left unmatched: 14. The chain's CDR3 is CASSLSPRGGRGGYEQYF. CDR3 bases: TGTGCCAGCAGTTTATCGCCTCGCGGGGGGCGCGGGGGGTACGAGCAGTACTTC.

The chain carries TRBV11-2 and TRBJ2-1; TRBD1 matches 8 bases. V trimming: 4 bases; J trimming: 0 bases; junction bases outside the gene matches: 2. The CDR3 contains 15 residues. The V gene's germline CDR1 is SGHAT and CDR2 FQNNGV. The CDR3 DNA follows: TGTGCCAGCAGCTATGACAGGGGCTCCTACAATGAGCAGTTCTTC. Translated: CASSYDRGSYNEQFF.

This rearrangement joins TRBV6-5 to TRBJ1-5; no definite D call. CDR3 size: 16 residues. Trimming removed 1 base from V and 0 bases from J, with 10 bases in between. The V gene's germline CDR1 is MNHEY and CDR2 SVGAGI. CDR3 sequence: CASSYFGIYSNQPQHF. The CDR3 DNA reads TGTGCCAGCAGTTACTTCGGGATATATAGCAATCAGCCCCAGCATTTT.

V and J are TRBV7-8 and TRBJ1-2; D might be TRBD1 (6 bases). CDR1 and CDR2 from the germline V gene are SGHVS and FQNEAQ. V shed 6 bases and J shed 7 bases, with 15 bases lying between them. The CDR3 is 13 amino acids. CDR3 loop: CASRIQGDSGYTF. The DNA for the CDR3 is TGTGCCAGCAGGATACAGGGTGATTCTGGCTACACCTTC.

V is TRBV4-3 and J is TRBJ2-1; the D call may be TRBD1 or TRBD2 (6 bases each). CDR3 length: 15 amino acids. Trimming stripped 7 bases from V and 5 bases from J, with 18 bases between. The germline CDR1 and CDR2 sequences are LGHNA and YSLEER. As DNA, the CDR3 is TGCGCCAGCACTCCCGGGGGCCCTGGGGACAATGAGCAGTTCTTC. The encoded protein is CASTPGGPGDNEQFF.

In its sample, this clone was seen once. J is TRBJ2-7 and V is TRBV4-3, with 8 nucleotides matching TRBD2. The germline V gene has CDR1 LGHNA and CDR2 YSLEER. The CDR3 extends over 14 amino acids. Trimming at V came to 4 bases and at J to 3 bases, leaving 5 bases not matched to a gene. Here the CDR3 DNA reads TGCGCCAGCAGCCGCATACGGGGGGGCTACGAGCAGTACTTC. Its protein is CASSRIRGGYEQYF.

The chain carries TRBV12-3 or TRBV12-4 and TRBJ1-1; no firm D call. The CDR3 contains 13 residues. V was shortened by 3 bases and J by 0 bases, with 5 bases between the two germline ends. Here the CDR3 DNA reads TGTGCCAGCAGTTTCGGTTTGAACACTGAAGCTTTCTTT. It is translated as CASSFGLNTEAFF.

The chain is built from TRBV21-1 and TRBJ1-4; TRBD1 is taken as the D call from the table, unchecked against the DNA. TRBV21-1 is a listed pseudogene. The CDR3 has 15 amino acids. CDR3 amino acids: CASSAVGVTNEKLFF. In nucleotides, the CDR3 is TGTGCCAGCAGCGCCGTAGGGGTAACTAATGAAAAACTGTTTTTT.

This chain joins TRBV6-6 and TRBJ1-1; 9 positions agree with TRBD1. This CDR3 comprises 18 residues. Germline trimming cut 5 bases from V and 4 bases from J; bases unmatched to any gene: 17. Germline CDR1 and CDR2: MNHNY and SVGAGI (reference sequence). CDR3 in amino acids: CASSHASWTGEGSTEAFF. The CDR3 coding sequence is TGTGCCAGCAGTCACGCTTCCTGGACAGGGGAGGGTTCCACTGAAGCTTTCTTT.

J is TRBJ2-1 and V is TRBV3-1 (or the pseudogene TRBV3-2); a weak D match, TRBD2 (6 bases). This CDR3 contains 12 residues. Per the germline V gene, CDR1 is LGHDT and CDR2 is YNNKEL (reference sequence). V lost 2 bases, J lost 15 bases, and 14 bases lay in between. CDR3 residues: CASSQKDGRRFF. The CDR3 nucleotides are TGTGCCAGCAGCCAAAAGGATGGGAGGAGGTTCTTC.

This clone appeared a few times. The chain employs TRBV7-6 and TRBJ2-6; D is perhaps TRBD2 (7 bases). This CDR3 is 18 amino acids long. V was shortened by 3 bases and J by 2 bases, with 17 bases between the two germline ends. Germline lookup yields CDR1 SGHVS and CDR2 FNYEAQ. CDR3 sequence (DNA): TGTGCCAGCAGCTTTCCCGTGGAGGGGGGGCCTGGGGCCAACGTCCTGACTTTC. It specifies CASSFPVEGGPGANVLTF.

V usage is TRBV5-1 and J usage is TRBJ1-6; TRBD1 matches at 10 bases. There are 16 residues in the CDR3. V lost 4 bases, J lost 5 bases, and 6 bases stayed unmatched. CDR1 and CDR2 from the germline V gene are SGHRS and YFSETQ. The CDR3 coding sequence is TGCGCCAGCAGCGGGAGAGGACAGGGGGATAATTCACCCCTCCACTTT. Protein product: CASSGRGQGDNSPLHF.

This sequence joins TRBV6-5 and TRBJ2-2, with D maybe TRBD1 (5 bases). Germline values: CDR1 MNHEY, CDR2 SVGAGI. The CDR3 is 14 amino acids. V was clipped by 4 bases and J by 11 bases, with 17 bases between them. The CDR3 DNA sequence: TGTGCCAGCAGTTCAGACAGAAAACCGGATGAGCTGTTTTTT. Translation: CASSSDRKPDELFF.

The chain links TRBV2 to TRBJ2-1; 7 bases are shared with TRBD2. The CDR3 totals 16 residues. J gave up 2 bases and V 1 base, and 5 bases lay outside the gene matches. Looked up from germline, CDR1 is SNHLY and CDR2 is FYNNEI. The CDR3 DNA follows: TGTGCCAGCAGTGAAGTCCAGCGGGGCACCTACAATGAGCAGTTCTTC. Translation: CASSEVQRGTYNEQFF.

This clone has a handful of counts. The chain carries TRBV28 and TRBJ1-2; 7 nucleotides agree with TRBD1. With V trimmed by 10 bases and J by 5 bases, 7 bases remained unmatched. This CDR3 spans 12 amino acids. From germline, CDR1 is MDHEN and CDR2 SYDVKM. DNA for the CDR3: TGTGCCACCGTGGGGACAGATTATGGCTACACCTTC. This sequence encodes CATVGTDYGYTF.

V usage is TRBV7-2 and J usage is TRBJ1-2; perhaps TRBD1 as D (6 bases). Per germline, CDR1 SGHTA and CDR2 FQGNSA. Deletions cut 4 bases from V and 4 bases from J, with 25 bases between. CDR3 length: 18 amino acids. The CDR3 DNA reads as TGTGCCAGCAGCTCGTCGAGGGGGGGCCTTGGCCGTTTCTATGGCTACACCTTC. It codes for CASSSSRGGLGRFYGYTF.

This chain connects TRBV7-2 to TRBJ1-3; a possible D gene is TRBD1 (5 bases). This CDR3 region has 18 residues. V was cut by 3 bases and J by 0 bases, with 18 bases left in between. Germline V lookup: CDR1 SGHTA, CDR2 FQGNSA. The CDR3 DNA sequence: TGTGCCAGCAGCTTGCAGGACATCGCGTGGCTCTCTGGAAACACCATATATTTT. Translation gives CASSLQDIAWLSGNTIYF.

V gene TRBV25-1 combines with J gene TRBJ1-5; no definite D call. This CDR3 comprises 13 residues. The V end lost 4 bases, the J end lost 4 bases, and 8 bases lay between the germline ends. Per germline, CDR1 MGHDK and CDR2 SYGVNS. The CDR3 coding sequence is TGTGCCAGCAGTGGGGCGCGTAATCAGCCCCAGCATTTT. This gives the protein CASSGARNQPQHF. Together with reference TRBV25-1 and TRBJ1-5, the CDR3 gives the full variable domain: EADIYQTPRYLVIGTGKKITLECSQTMGHDKMYWYQQDPGMELHLIHYSYGVNSTEKGDLSSESTVSRIRTEHFPLTLESARPSHTSQYLCASSGARNQPQHFGDGTRLSIL.

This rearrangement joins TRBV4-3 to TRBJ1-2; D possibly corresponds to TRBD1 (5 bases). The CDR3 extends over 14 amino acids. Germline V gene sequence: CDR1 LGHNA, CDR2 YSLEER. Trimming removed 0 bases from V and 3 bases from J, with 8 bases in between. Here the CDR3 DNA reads TGCGCCAGCAGCCAAGAGACGGGGGACTATGGCTACACCTTC. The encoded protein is CASSQETGDYGYTF.

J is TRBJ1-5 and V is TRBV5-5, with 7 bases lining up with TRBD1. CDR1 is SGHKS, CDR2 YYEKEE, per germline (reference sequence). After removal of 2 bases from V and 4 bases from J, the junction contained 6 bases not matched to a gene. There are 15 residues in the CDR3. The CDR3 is CASSFDRAINQPQHF. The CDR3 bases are TGTGCCAGCAGCTTTGACAGGGCCATAAATCAGCCCCAGCATTTT.

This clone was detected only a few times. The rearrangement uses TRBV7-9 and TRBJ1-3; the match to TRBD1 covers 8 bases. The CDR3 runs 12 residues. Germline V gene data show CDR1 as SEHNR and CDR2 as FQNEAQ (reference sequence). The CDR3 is CVLDREGNTIYF. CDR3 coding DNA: TGTGTTCTGGACAGGGAGGGAAACACCATATATTTT.

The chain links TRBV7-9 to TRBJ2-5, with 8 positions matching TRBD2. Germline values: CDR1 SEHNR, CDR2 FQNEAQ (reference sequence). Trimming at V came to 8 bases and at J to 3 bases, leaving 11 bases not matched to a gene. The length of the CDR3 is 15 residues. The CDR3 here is CASYSERGPEETQYF. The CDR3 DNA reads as TGTGCCAGCTATTCGGAGCGGGGGCCGGAAGAGACCCAGTACTTC.

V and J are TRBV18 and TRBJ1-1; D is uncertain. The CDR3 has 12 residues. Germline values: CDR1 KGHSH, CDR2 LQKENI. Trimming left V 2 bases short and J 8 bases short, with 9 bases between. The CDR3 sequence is CASSPASTEAFF. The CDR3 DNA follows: TGTGCCAGCTCACCAGCATCCACGGAAGCTTTCTTT.

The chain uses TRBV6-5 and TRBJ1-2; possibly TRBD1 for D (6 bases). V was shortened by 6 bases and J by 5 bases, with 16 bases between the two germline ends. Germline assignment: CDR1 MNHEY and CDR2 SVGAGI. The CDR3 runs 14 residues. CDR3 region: CASRDDRGGYGYTF. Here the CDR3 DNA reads TGTGCCAGCAGGGACGACCGAGGGGGGTATGGCTACACCTTC.